The 28 T cell receptor beta chains below come from one sample, sequenced in a study of blood T cell repertoires in COVID-19. Produced via immunoSEQ multiplex PCR; TCRdb's table is partial and in-frame only. The sample holds 250,000 or so clones; about 86% are singletons and the top ten take around 3.6%. Sequencing input: PBMCs or T cells enriched from blood (not recorded which). These receptors all stem from a man between 45 and 60 years old who had recovered from COVID-19.

A few counts support this clone. The gene calls are TRBV2 and TRBJ1-4; tentative D call: TRBD1 (5 bases). From germline, CDR1 is SNHLY and CDR2 FYNNEI. The CDR3 spans 15 residues. Trimming stripped 3 bases from V and 3 bases from J, with 11 bases between. The CDR3 loop reads CASSDDSLSNEKLFF. DNA for the CDR3: TGTGCCAGCAGTGATGACAGTCTGTCTAATGAAAAACTGTTTTTT.

This clone was counted once. This rearrangement joins TRBV28 to TRBJ1-5; D ambiguous. Germline lookup yields CDR1 MDHEN and CDR2 SYDVKM. V lost 9 bases and J 8 bases, leaving 14 bases between the germline ends. CDR3 size: 12 residues. CDR3 sequence: CASRRRREPQHF. In DNA, the CDR3 is TGTGCCAGTCGACGGCGGAGGGAGCCCCAGCATTTT.

This chain joins TRBV3-1 (or the pseudogene TRBV3-2) and TRBJ2-1, with D possibly being TRBD1 (7 bases). The CDR3 extends over 15 amino acids. V was trimmed by 6 bases and J by 5 bases, leaving 17 bases between them. Germline values: CDR1 LGHDT, CDR2 YNNKEL (reference sequence). The CDR3 DNA sequence: TGTGCCAGCAGTCAGGGGGTGGGGAGGAACAATGAGCAGTTCTTC. It specifies CASSQGVGRNNEQFF.

This chain uses TRBV11-2 with TRBJ2-7, with 8 bases matching TRBD1. J lost 6 bases, V lost 5 bases, and 12 bases had no gene match. This CDR3 comprises 15 residues. The V gene's germline CDR1 is SGHAT and CDR2 FQNNGV. CDR3 amino acids: CASSPDRGNVLEQYF. As DNA, the CDR3 is TGTGCCAGCAGCCCAGACAGGGGCAACGTCCTCGAGCAGTACTTC.

The chain combines TRBV9 with TRBJ1-5; the match to TRBD1 covers 11 bases. This CDR3 has 16 residues. CDR1 and CDR2 from the germline V gene are SGDLS and YYNGEE. Losses at the gene ends were 4 bases for V and 6 bases for J; bases not matched to a gene: 9. For the CDR3, the DNA is TGTGCCAGCAGCCCCCGGACAGGGGGCGTAGGTCAGCCCCAGCATTTT. Translation: CASSPRTGGVGQPQHF.

The chain joins TRBV12-3 or TRBV12-4 to TRBJ2-7, with D possibly TRBD2 on 6 matching bases. V was clipped by 7 bases and J by 5 bases, with 15 bases between them. This CDR3 has 13 amino acids. This CDR3 reads CASNHTSPHEQYF. CDR3 bases: TGTGCCAGCAATCACACTAGCCCCCACGAGCAGTACTTC.

As for this clone: Distinct nucleotide sequences in the sample also encode this CDR3. J is TRBJ1-3 and V is TRBV28; TRBD1 agrees at 7 bases. The germline CDR1 and CDR2 sequences are MDHEN and SYDVKM. Losses at the gene ends were 6 bases for V and 2 bases for J; bases not matched to a gene: 7. This CDR3 region has 15 residues. The CDR3 region is CASSPPDRAGNTIYF. The CDR3 coding sequence is TGTGCCAGCAGCCCTCCCGACAGGGCTGGAAACACCATATATTTT. Full variable domain (remainder filled in from reference TRBV28 and TRBJ1-3): DVKVTQSSRYLVKRTGEKVFLECVQDMDHENMFWYRQDPGLGLRLIYFSYDVKMKEKGDIPEGYSVSREKKERFSLILESASTNQTSMYLCASSPPDRAGNTIYFGEGSWLTVV.

This chain connects TRBV7-3 to TRBJ2-7; TRBD2 aligns across 12 bases. CDR3 length equals 13 residues. The V gene's germline CDR1 is SGHTA and CDR2 FQGTGA. V lost 5 bases to trimming and J lost 8 bases; unmatched junction nucleotides: 4. CDR3 coding DNA: TGTGCCAGCAGCCCACTAGCGGGAGGACAGCAGTACTTC. This gives the protein CASSPLAGGQQYF.

The genes are TRBV7-2 and TRBJ1-2; D not resolved. Trimming shortened V by 3 bases and J by 2 bases, and 7 bases separated the two germline ends. This CDR3 comprises 13 residues. Per the germline V gene, CDR1 is SGHTA and CDR2 is FQGNSA. The CDR3 here is CASSLGRNYGYTF. CDR3 DNA: TGTGCCAGCAGCTTGGGCAGAAACTATGGCTACACCTTC.

The chain uses TRBV19 and TRBJ1-2, with D possibly being TRBD1 (5 bases). CDR3 length: 15 residues. Germline CDR1 and CDR2: LNHDA and SQIVND (reference sequence). Trimming took off 5 bases at V and 1 base at J, with 14 bases between the two ends. CDR3 protein: CASSPGPTRNYGYTF. DNA of the CDR3: TGTGCCAGTAGTCCAGGGCCGACACGTAACTATGGCTACACCTTC.

The chain has TRBV19 and TRBJ2-7; TRBD2 matches at 8 bases. This CDR3 is built from 14 residues. J was trimmed by 5 bases and V by 7 bases; bases with no gene match: 10. Germline CDR1 LNHDA, CDR2 SQIVND (reference sequence). CDR3 sequence: CASTTSGSFDEQYF. The CDR3 DNA is TGTGCCAGTACCACAAGCGGGAGCTTCGACGAGCAGTACTTC.

V gene TRBV7-2 combines with J gene TRBJ1-2, with TRBD1 identical over 8 bases. Germline CDR1 is SGHTA and CDR2 is FQGNSA. The CDR3 consists of 15 residues. Trimming cost V 2 bases and J 8 bases; bases outside gene matches: 10. CDR3 loop: CASSLLAAGGYGYTF. The CDR3 nucleotides are TGTGCCAGCAGCTTACTAGCCGCAGGGGGCTACGGCTACACCTTC.

This clone came up once. This chain connects TRBV19 to TRBJ1-4; possible D gene TRBD1, 6 bases. This CDR3 spans 14 amino acids. V was trimmed by 5 bases and J by 8 bases, leaving 15 bases between them. CDR1 is LNHDA and CDR2 is SQIVND in the germline V gene (reference sequence). In DNA form, the CDR3 reads TGTGCCAGTAGTTACACAGGGAACCCCGAAAAACTGTTTTTT. It specifies CASSYTGNPEKLFF.

This chain joins TRBV4-3 and TRBJ2-7; D gene unclear. V lost 0 bases to trimming and J lost 3 bases, with 9 bases between them. The CDR3 length is 14 residues. CDR1 is LGHNA and CDR2 is YSLEER in the germline V gene. This CDR3 reads CASSQDYGRYEQYF. The CDR3 DNA reads TGCGCCAGCAGCCAAGATTATGGGCGCTACGAGCAGTACTTC.

V and J are TRBV27 and TRBJ2-2; TRBD2 agrees at 13 bases. V shed 2 bases, J shed 6 bases, and the junction held 6 bases outside the gene matches. Germline V gene sequence: CDR1 MNHEY, CDR2 SMNVEV (reference sequence). CDR3 length equals 17 residues. CDR3 sequence (DNA): TGTGCCAGCAGTTTAAGAGGGACTAGCGGGGCTGCCGGGGAGCTGTTTTTT. It codes for CASSLRGTSGAAGELFF.

The chain has TRBV18 and TRBJ1-5, with a possible D match to TRBD1 (5 bases). Looked up from germline, CDR1 is KGHSH and CDR2 is LQKENI. Between the trimmed V and J ends, which lost 4 bases and 8 bases, there was a span of 15 bases. CDR3 length: 14 residues. CDR3 protein: CASSLLGAGKPQHF. The CDR3 nucleotides read TGTGCCAGCTCACTCTTAGGGGCTGGGAAGCCCCAGCATTTT.

The J gene is TRBJ2-2, the V gene TRBV6-5, with 11 bases identical to TRBD1. With V trimmed by 7 bases and J by 7 bases, 8 bases remained unmatched. CDR3 length equals 15 residues. Germline lookup yields CDR1 MNHEY and CDR2 SVGAGI. CDR3 amino acids: CASTQGQGDVGELFF. The CDR3 DNA reads as TGTGCCAGCACCCAGGGACAGGGGGATGTCGGGGAGCTGTTTTTT.

The chain carries TRBV5-5 and TRBJ1-1, with TRBD1 matching over 7 bases. Germline trimming cut 6 bases from V and 6 bases from J; bases unmatched to any gene: 5. The germline V gene has CDR1 SGHKS and CDR2 YYEKEE (reference sequence). The CDR3 consists of 12 residues. CDR3 protein: CASKRGRSEAFF. Written as DNA, the CDR3 is TGTGCCAGCAAGAGGGGGCGATCTGAAGCTTTCTTT.

The chain is built from TRBV3-1 (or the pseudogene TRBV3-2) and TRBJ1-1; tentative D call: TRBD1 (6 bases). This CDR3 contains 15 residues. Trimming removed 4 bases from V and 4 bases from J, with 16 bases in between. Germline V gives CDR1 LGHDT, CDR2 YNNKEL (reference sequence). CDR3 DNA sequence: TGTGCCAGCAGCCCCAGAGGGGGGGAGGGCACTGAAGCTTTCTTT. Encoded protein: CASSPRGGEGTEAFF.

V is TRBV18 and J is TRBJ1-5; maybe TRBD1 (5 bases). The CDR3 length is 13 residues. Germline-derived CDR1 and CDR2 are KGHSH and LQKENI. Between the trimmed V and J ends, which lost 5 bases and 4 bases, there was a span of 9 bases. CDR3 bases: TGTGCCAGCTCATTTGACAGAAATCAGCCCCAGCATTTT. Its protein product is CASSFDRNQPQHF. The complete variable domain, with remaining parts taken from reference TRBV18 and TRBJ1-5, reads NAGVMQNPRHLVRRRGQEARLRCSPMKGHSHVYWYRQLPEEGLKFMVYLQKENIIDESGMPKERFSAEFPKEGPSILRIQQVVRGDSAAYFCASSFDRNQPQHFGDGTRLSIL.

V gene TRBV28 combines with J gene TRBJ1-2; 7 bases agree with TRBD1. The V gene end was trimmed by 3 bases and the J gene end by 3 bases; junction bases not matched to a gene: 7. Germline CDR1 is MDHEN and CDR2 is SYDVKM. The CDR3 spans 15 residues. Here the CDR3 reads CASSLVRGRDYGYTF. The CDR3 bases are TGTGCCAGCAGTTTGGTTAGGGGGCGGGACTATGGCTACACCTTC.

The chain combines TRBV18 with TRBJ2-5; D is undetermined. V was clipped by 5 bases and J by 2 bases, with 3 bases between them. The CDR3 is 11 residues long. Germline CDR1 is KGHSH and CDR2 is LQKENI. The CDR3 spells CASSTQETQYF. CDR3 nucleotides: TGTGCCAGCTCAACTCAAGAGACCCAGTACTTC. The full variable domain, with the rest looked up from reference TRBV18 and TRBJ2-5, is NAGVMQNPRHLVRRRGQEARLRCSPMKGHSHVYWYRQLPEEGLKFMVYLQKENIIDESGMPKERFSAEFPKEGPSILRIQQVVRGDSAAYFCASSTQETQYFGPGTRLLVL.

CDR3 DNA sequence: TGTGCCACCAGTGATTTCGGGACTAGAGAGTTCTTC. Translating it yields CATSDFGTREFF. The chain has TRBV24-1 and TRBJ2-1; TRBD2 agrees at 8 bases. V shed 1 base, J shed 14 bases, and the junction held 3 bases outside the gene matches. CDR1 and CDR2 (germline): KGHDR, SFDVKD. CDR3 length: 12 amino acids.

The J gene is TRBJ2-7, the V gene TRBV6-2 or TRBV6-3, with D tentatively TRBD1 (6 bases). Germline V gene sequence: CDR1 MNHEY, CDR2 SVGEGT. The CDR3 is made up of 12 amino acids. Trimming shortened V by 5 bases and J by 4 bases, and 9 bases separated the two germline ends. The CDR3 DNA reads TGTGCCAGCAGTAAAACAGGGTACGAGCAGTACTTC. Translated: CASSKTGYEQYF.

V is TRBV7-2 and J is TRBJ2-7; D is ambiguous. The CDR3 sequence is 12 residues long. Germline lookup yields CDR1 SGHTA and CDR2 FQGNSA. V was shortened by 2 bases and J by 4 bases, with 6 bases between the two germline ends. CDR3 amino acids: CASSLLYYEQYF. The CDR3 DNA reads as TGTGCCAGCAGCTTACTCTATTACGAGCAGTACTTC.

The chain has TRBV5-1 and TRBJ1-1; D is perhaps TRBD1 (6 bases). CDR1 is SGHRS, CDR2 YFSETQ, per germline. The CDR3 length is 15 residues. V was shortened by 4 bases and J by 0 bases, with 13 bases between the two germline ends. The CDR3 loop reads CASSDSQGMNTEAFF. The CDR3 nucleotides are TGCGCCAGCAGCGATTCCCAGGGGATGAACACTGAAGCTTTCTTT.

This clone was detected only once. V is TRBV3-1 (or the pseudogene TRBV3-2) and J is TRBJ2-7, with 10 bases lining up with TRBD2. The CDR3 is made up of 17 amino acids. Germline V gene sequence: CDR1 LGHDT, CDR2 YNNKEL (reference sequence). V lost 0 bases and J lost 5; bases outside the gene matches: 10. CDR3 sequence reads: CASSQEPEAGGSDEQYF. CDR3 DNA: TGTGCCAGCAGCCAAGAACCCGAAGCGGGGGGGAGCGACGAGCAGTACTTC.

This clone was seen once. V gene TRBV5-1 combines with J gene TRBJ2-4; perhaps TRBD2 as D (5 bases). The CDR3 runs 14 residues. The germline V gene has CDR1 SGHRS and CDR2 YFSETQ. Trimming stripped 4 bases from V and 7 bases from J, with 15 bases between. In nucleotides, the CDR3 is TGCGCCAGCAGCGACTGGACTCTTGGGAACATTCAGTACTTC. Translation gives CASSDWTLGNIQYF.